The rows below give T cell receptor beta chains drawn from one sample of a study of T-cell memory formation after mild COVID-19. Via MiXCR, TCRdb re-called the 5' RACE reads, giving one row per CDR3 protein. The sample shows about 350,000 distinct CDR3 sequences, roughly 13% of them seen only once. Sample: PBMCs or a T cell subset sorted from them (not recorded which). Receptors originate from a man between 18 and 35 years old who had mild COVID-19 (a few samples of this study predate the infection). Cell type and time point are not known. The CDR3 runs from the conserved cysteine through the conserved F or W. The D gene is left open where the match is weak.

J gene	V gene	D gene	CDR3 protein
TRBJ2-3	TRBV28	TRBD2	CASSHGTSGGYTDTQYF
TRBJ1-2	TRBV20-1	.	CSAREAGQAGGYTF
TRBJ2-1	TRBV11-2	TRBD2	CASRLPGLAYNEQFF
TRBJ2-5	TRBV2	TRBD2	CASSSGLAGGAETQYF
TRBJ2-3	TRBV5-5	.	CASTDHRWSQDTQYF
TRBJ1-1	TRBV20-1	.	CSALDRGNTEAFF
TRBJ1-2	TRBV4-1	.	CASSQEGRGEGYTF
TRBJ2-5	TRBV6-6	TRBD1	CASSFGQGRMETQYF
TRBJ2-3	TRBV10-1	TRBD1	CASSEGQGAGYF
TRBJ2-1	TRBV7-9	.	CASSLVQIQGYNEQFF
TRBJ2-1	TRBV14	TRBD2	CASSRGSGGLPYNEQFF
TRBJ2-2	TRBV28	TRBD1	CASSFRTGPSTGELFF
TRBJ2-7	TRBV5-6	.	CASTAGGPFNEQYF
TRBJ2-3	TRBV9	.	CASSVGGSTDTQYF
TRBJ2-3	TRBV24-1	TRBD2	CATSDLPGRETTDTQYF
TRBJ1-1	TRBV20-1	.	CSAQSGRGNTEAFF
TRBJ2-2	TRBV3-1	.	CASTPRASTGELFF
TRBJ1-4	TRBV6-6	.	CASTNSGTGDDKLFF
TRBJ2-1	TRBV7-3	.	CASSPQLGVDEQFF
TRBJ1-4	TRBV6-6	.	CASSYGRGREKLFF
TRBJ2-5	TRBV12-3/TRBV12-4	.	CASSGPQETQYF
TRBJ2-2	TRBV5-1	.	CASSYTLGTGELFF
TRBJ1-1	TRBV9	TRBD1	CASSVRPGGPEAFF
TRBJ2-3	TRBV5-4	.	CASSLGGSPPDTQYF
TRBJ2-2	TRBV5-5	.	CASSARGAGAGELFF
TRBJ2-3	TRBV7-9	TRBD1	CASSAWTGGTDTQYF
TRBJ2-3	TRBV27	TRBD1	CASSLEAGTGTDTQYF
TRBJ2-1	TRBV4-1	.	CASSQTDNEQFF